The entry below describes one T cell receptor beta chain. The data derive from a study of OX40 agonist ivuxolimab in advanced cancers. Germline V gene lookup returns CDR1 SGHRS and CDR2 YFSETQ. The CDR3 is made up of 14 amino acids. V gave up 0 bases and J gave up 1 base, with 8 bases separating them. Libraries were prepared by immunoSEQ multiplex PCR; TCRdb keeps only in-frame clonotypes and omits some of them. The data show 90,000 to 100,000 clones, roughly 87% seen once. This specimen consisted of CD4+ or CD8+ T cells sorted from blood, obtained in a trial of the OX40 agonist ivuxolimab. This receptor was taken from an adult with an advanced solid tumor such as melanoma, head and neck, liver or kidney cancer. The chain has TRBV5-1 and TRBJ2-7; D is ambiguous. Here the CDR3 reads CASSLGTVSYEQYF. The CDR3 bases are TGCGCCAGCAGCTTGGGGACGGTGTCCTACGAGCAGTACTTC.